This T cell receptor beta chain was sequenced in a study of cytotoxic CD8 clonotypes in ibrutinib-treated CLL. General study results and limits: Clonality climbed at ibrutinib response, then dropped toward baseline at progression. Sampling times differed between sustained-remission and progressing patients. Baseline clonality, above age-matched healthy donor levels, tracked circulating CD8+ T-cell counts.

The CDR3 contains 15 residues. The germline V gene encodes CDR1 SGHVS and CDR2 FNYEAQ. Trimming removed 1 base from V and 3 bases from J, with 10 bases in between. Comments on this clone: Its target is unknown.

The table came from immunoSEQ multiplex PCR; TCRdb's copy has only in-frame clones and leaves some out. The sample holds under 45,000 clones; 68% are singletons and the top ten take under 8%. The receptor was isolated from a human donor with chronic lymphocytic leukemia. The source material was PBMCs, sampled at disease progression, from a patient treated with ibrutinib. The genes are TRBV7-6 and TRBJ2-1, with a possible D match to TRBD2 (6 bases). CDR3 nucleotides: TGTGCCAGCAGCTTAGGGACTACAAGCTACAATGAGCAGTTCTTC. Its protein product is CASSLGTTSYNEQFF. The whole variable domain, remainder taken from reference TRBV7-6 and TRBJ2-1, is GAGVSQSPRYKVTKRGQDVALRCDPISGHVSLYWYRQALGQGPEFLTYFNYEAQQDKSGLPNDRFSAERPEGSISTLTIQRTEQRDSAMYRCASSLGTTSYNEQFFGPGTRLTVL.